A single sample gave rise to the 26 T cell receptor beta chains below, sequenced in a study of human T cells and chemical hapten exposure. Time point: patch test 1, 2 weeks after DPC sensitization. The treatment was: therapeutic diphenylcyclopropenone sensitization with weekly scalp DPC. TCRdb recomputed calls from the RACE reads with MiXCR, one row per CDR3 protein. The table includes nearly 80,000 distinct CDR3 sequences, approximately 10% detected once. The sequenced sample was whole blood, obtained in connection with sensitization to the hapten diphenylcyclopropenone (DPC). The receptors were gathered from a woman aged 45 to 65 with alopecia areata. Some clones in this sample may be carry-over from other donors' samples.

The V gene is TRBV19, the J gene TRBJ1-1; 7 bases are shared with TRBD1. The J segment lost 1 base and the V segment lost 6 bases, leaving 5 bases of the junction unmatched. CDR1 and CDR2 (germline): LNHDA, SQIVND (reference sequence). The CDR3 extends over 14 amino acids. This chain's CDR3 is CASSGDSRNTEAFF. CDR3 nucleotide sequence: TGTGCCAGTAGCGGGGACAGCCGGAACACTGAAGCTTTCTTT.

The chain joins TRBV29-1 to TRBJ2-7; 7 bases agree with TRBD1. J was trimmed by 4 bases and V by 3 bases; bases with no gene match: 0. This CDR3 spans 11 amino acids. Germline loops: CDR1 SQVTM, CDR2 ANQGSEA. CDR3 sequence: CSVEDRYEQYF. The DNA for the CDR3 is TGCAGCGTTGAGGACAGGTACGAGCAGTACTTC.

CDR3: CASSFPGRKSDTQYF. DNA of the CDR3: TGTGCCAGCAGTTTCCCAGGACGGAAAAGTGATACGCAGTATTTT. This rearrangement joins TRBV28 to TRBJ2-3, with D unresolved. CDR3 length equals 15 residues. Trimming took off 3 bases at V and 6 bases at J, with 16 bases between the two ends. The germline CDR1 and CDR2 sequences are MDHEN and SYDVKM.

This clonotype has a handful of counts. The chain links TRBV19 to TRBJ1-5; tentative D call: TRBD1 (6 bases). Trimming took off 5 bases at V and 5 bases at J, with 10 bases between the two ends. The CDR3 has 13 amino acids. Germline V gene lookup returns CDR1 LNHDA and CDR2 SQIVND (reference sequence). The CDR3 is CASSPGVYQPQHF. The DNA of the CDR3 is TGTGCCAGTAGTCCAGGGGTTTATCAGCCCCAGCATTTT.

This clonotype has ten or more counts. The CDR3 DNA follows: TGTGCCAGCAGCGGGACAGACGGAGGCGACCAGTACTTC. Residues: CASSGTDGGDQYF. The chain links TRBV7-6 to TRBJ2-5; TRBD1 aligns across 7 bases. V shed 5 bases and J 10 bases; nucleotides not matched to a gene: 10. The length of the CDR3 is 13 residues. Germline V lookup: CDR1 SGHVS, CDR2 FNYEAQ.

V gene TRBV29-1 combines with J gene TRBJ2-7, with TRBD2 identical over 7 bases. Germline lookup yields CDR1 SQVTM and CDR2 ANQGSEA. The CDR3 length is 13 residues. With V trimmed by 0 bases and J by 4 bases, 3 bases remained unmatched. The CDR3 loop reads CSVEDRRGYEQYF. In DNA, the CDR3 is TGCAGCGTTGAAGATAGGCGGGGGTACGAGCAGTACTTC.

This clonotype was seen a handful of times. The chain uses TRBV19 and TRBJ2-7, with 14 positions matching TRBD2. CDR3 length: 15 residues. Losses at the gene ends were 7 bases for V and 6 bases for J; bases not matched to a gene: 8. The V gene's germline CDR1 is LNHDA and CDR2 SQIVND (reference sequence). The DNA of the CDR3 is TGTGCCAGTACTAGGGACGGGACTAGCGGGAGCGAGCAGTACTTC. This encodes CASTRDGTSGSEQYF.

The chain joins TRBV6-5 to TRBJ2-7, with unresolved D. The length of the CDR3 is 13 residues. CDR1 and CDR2 (germline): MNHEY, SVGAGI. The V gene lost 6 bases and the J gene lost 6 bases, with 15 bases spanning the gap. CDR3 region: CASRISQDGEQYF. In nucleotides, the CDR3 is TGTGCCAGCAGGATATCGCAAGATGGCGAGCAGTACTTC.

The chain couples TRBV6-2 or TRBV6-3 to TRBJ2-1, with 14 bases that match TRBD2. The CDR3 has 17 amino acids. The germline V gene has CDR1 MNHEY and CDR2 SVGEGT. Germline trimming cut 4 bases from V and 7 bases from J; bases unmatched to any gene: 9. CDR3 residues: CASSSPTRTSGRNEQFF. In nucleotides, the CDR3 is TGTGCCAGCAGTTCGCCGACAAGGACTAGCGGGAGGAATGAGCAGTTCTTC.

In its sample, this clonotype was seen many times. The V and J genes are TRBV27 and TRBJ2-2, with D possibly being TRBD1 or TRBD2 (6 bases each). V was trimmed by 3 bases and J by 6 bases, leaving 14 bases between them. This CDR3 is 15 amino acids long. Germline-derived CDR1 and CDR2 are MNHEY and SMNVEV (reference sequence). The CDR3 reads CASSLKGGISGELFF. CDR3 nucleotide sequence: TGTGCCAGCAGTTTGAAAGGGGGGATATCCGGGGAGCTGTTTTTT.

This clonotype was seen repeatedly, ten times or more. The rearrangement links TRBV14 to TRBJ1-1; TRBD1 might be the D (5 bases). V lost 0 bases to trimming and J lost 4 bases, with 6 bases between them. This CDR3 contains 13 residues. CDR1 and CDR2 (germline): SGHDN, FVKESK. The CDR3 region is CASSQDRVTEAFF. In DNA form, the CDR3 reads TGTGCCAGCAGCCAAGACAGGGTCACTGAAGCTTTCTTT.

There are many counts of this clonotype. This chain joins TRBV2 and TRBJ1-4; TRBD1 matches 7 bases. V shed 4 bases and J 8 bases; nucleotides not matched to a gene: 4. The CDR3 is 13 amino acids. Germline loops: CDR1 SNHLY, CDR2 FYNNEI. In DNA form, the CDR3 reads TGTGCCAGCAGTGTGACAGGGCGGGAAAAACTGTTTTTT. Residues: CASSVTGREKLFF.

In this sample, this clonotype turned up many times. An end of the junction does not agree with germline; a read error may underlie this. This rearrangement joins TRBV7-7 to TRBJ2-1; weak D call: TRBD1 (5 bases). CDR3 length equals 13 residues. Germline V gives CDR1 SSHAT, CDR2 FNYEAQ (reference sequence). The CDR3 spells CASRALGRIEQFF. CDR3 coding DNA: TGTGCTAGCAGGGCTCTAGGAAGGATTGAGCAGTTCTTC.

The V call is TRBV2, the J call TRBJ2-1; D is unresolved. CDR1 and CDR2 from the germline V gene are SNHLY and FYNNEI. The length of the CDR3 is 13 residues. Trimming shortened V by 3 bases and J by 3 bases, and 6 bases separated the two germline ends. In DNA, the CDR3 is TGTGCCAGCAGTGAGGCGGACTACAATGAGCAGTTCTTC. Translated: CASSEADYNEQFF.

This clonotype was detected a few times. J is TRBJ2-7 and V is TRBV19; 7 bases are shared with TRBD2. The CDR3 contains 13 residues. V was clipped by 3 bases and J by 7 bases; unmatched bases: 6. Per germline, CDR1 LNHDA and CDR2 SQIVND (reference sequence). The CDR3 DNA follows: TGTGCCAGTAGTATGTTCGGAGCGGGGGAGCAGTACTTC. It translates to CASSMFGAGEQYF.

This sequence joins TRBV20-1 and TRBJ1-6; no reliable D call. This CDR3 contains 14 residues. Germline values: CDR1 DFQATT, CDR2 SNEGSKA (reference sequence). Trimming took 6 bases from V and 10 from J, leaving 19 bases between them. CDR3 nucleotide sequence: TGCAGTGCCACGTCTTCTACCGACCGGTCACCCCTCCACTTT. Translation gives CSATSSTDRSPLHF.

This clonotype was recorded many times. The chain carries TRBV19 and TRBJ2-5, with D possibly being TRBD1 or TRBD2 (6 bases each). V lost 4 bases, J lost 2 bases, and 17 bases lay in between. Germline values: CDR1 LNHDA, CDR2 SQIVND (reference sequence). This CDR3 spans 16 amino acids. CDR3 coding DNA: TGTGCCAGTAGTAAAGGGGGGCAGACCCTGCAAGAGACCCAGTACTTC. This gives the protein CASSKGGQTLQETQYF. The full variable domain, completed using reference TRBV19 and TRBJ2-5, is DGGITQSPKYLFRKEGQNVTLSCEQNLNHDAMYWYRQDPGQGLRLIYYSQIVNDFQKGDIAEGYSVSREKKESFPLTVTSAQKNPTAFYLCASSKGGQTLQETQYFGPGTRLLVL.

The chain combines TRBV2 with TRBJ2-4, with 7 bases identical to TRBD2. Germline lookup yields CDR1 SNHLY and CDR2 FYNNEI. V was clipped by 7 bases and J by 0 bases; unmatched bases: 9. The CDR3 sequence is 16 residues long. The CDR3 region is CASTAWGEGAKNIQYF. The DNA for the CDR3 is TGTGCCAGCACCGCATGGGGGGAGGGAGCCAAAAACATTCAGTACTTC.

This clonotype was recorded a few times. The chain is built from TRBV6-2 or TRBV6-3 and TRBJ2-7, with D uncertain. V was cut by 6 bases and J by 4 bases, with 19 bases left in between. The germline V gene encodes CDR1 MNHEY and CDR2 SVGEGT. This CDR3 contains 15 residues. CDR3 amino acids: CASSPHDLSKYEQYF. The CDR3 DNA reads as TGTGCCAGCAGCCCCCACGACCTCTCTAAGTACGAGCAGTACTTC.

CDR3 amino acids: CASSKEGQATGYTF. CDR3 in DNA: TGTGCCAGCAGCAAAGAGGGACAGGCGACGGGCTACACCTTC. V gene TRBV11-1 combines with J gene TRBJ1-2; TRBD1 matches 8 bases. CDR3 length: 14 amino acids. The junction had 10 bases not matched to a gene; V was cut back by 5 bases and J by 8 bases. Germline assignment: CDR1 SGHAT and CDR2 FQDESV (reference sequence). The whole variable domain, remainder taken from reference TRBV11-1 and TRBJ1-2, is EAEVAQSPRYKITEKSQAVAFWCDPISGHATLYWYRQILGQGPELLVQFQDESVVDDSQLPKDRFSAERLKGVDSTLKIQPAELGDSAMYLCASSKEGQATGYTFGSGTRLTVV.

The chain combines TRBV20-1 with TRBJ1-6; 8 bases are shared with TRBD1. This CDR3 spans 15 amino acids. The germline CDR1 and CDR2 sequences are DFQATT and SNEGSKA (reference sequence). V was pared by 2 bases and J by 4 bases, with 4 bases of the junction left unmatched. DNA of the CDR3: TGCAGTGCTAGATCCGGACAGGGTTATAATTCACCCCTCCACTTT. As protein: CSARSGQGYNSPLHF.

In its sample, this clonotype was seen many times. The rearrangement joins TRBV6-6 to TRBJ1-1; D call uncertain. CDR1 MNHNY and CDR2 SVGAGI come from the germline V gene (reference sequence). This CDR3 has 12 amino acids. The V gene lost 6 bases and the J gene lost 5 bases, with 10 bases spanning the gap. The CDR3 is CASSPQQTEAFF. The CDR3 coding sequence is TGTGCCAGCAGCCCCCAACAAACTGAAGCTTTCTTT.

This clonotype has just a few counts. This chain uses TRBV4-3 with TRBJ2-4; 11 bases align to TRBD2. After removal of 4 bases from V and 7 bases from J, the junction contained 30 bases not matched to a gene. The CDR3 has 23 residues. Germline CDR1 and CDR2: LGHNA and YSLEER. In DNA form, the CDR3 reads TGCGCCAGCAGCCCCGGGCGCCCAGGGGGCATGGTAGCGGGAGGGCCGGTGGAGAACATTCAGTACTTC. Translation gives CASSPGRPGGMVAGGPVENIQYF.

The chain has TRBV5-1 and TRBJ2-1, with 11 bases lining up with TRBD2. Germline values: CDR1 SGHRS, CDR2 YFSETQ. The CDR3 is 16 residues long. With 4 bases clipped from V and 9 bases from J, the junction kept 12 bases outside the gene matches. CDR3 in amino acids: CASSRISSGTSGEQFF. The CDR3 DNA sequence: TGCGCCAGCAGCCGAATTTCCTCCGGGACTAGCGGTGAGCAGTTCTTC.

This clonotype has just a few counts. The V call is TRBV12-2, the J call TRBJ2-5; the table's TRBD2 call for D was not verified on the DNA. TRBV12-2 is a listed pseudogene. This CDR3 has 15 residues. As DNA, the CDR3 is TGTGCAAGTCGCTTGACTAGCGGGCACCAAGAGACCCAGTACTTC. Translated, it gives CASRLTSGHQETQYF.

The rearrangement joins TRBV12-3 or TRBV12-4 to TRBJ1-4; D is unresolved. CDR3 length: 13 residues. The ends were cut back, 10 bases at V and 4 bases at J, with 13 bases in the middle. The CDR3 region is CATTGQRNEKLFF. DNA for the CDR3: TGTGCCACCACGGGCCAGCGTAATGAAAAACTGTTTTTT.